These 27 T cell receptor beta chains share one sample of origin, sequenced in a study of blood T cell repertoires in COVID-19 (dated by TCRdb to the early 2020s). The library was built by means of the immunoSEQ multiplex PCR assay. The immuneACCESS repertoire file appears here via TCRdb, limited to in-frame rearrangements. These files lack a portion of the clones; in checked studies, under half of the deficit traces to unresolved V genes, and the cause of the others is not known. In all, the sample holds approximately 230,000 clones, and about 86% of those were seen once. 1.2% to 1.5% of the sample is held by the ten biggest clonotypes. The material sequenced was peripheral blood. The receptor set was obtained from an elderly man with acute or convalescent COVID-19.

As DNA, the CDR3 is TGTGCCAGCAGTTACGTCGCGGATAGCAATCAGCCCCAGCATTTT. It specifies CASSYVADSNQPQHF. The rearrangement links TRBV6-5 to TRBJ1-5, with D unresolved. Germline-derived CDR1 and CDR2 are MNHEY and SVGAGI. The CDR3 is 15 residues long. With 2 bases removed from V and 0 bases from J, the gap between germline ends came to 8 bases.

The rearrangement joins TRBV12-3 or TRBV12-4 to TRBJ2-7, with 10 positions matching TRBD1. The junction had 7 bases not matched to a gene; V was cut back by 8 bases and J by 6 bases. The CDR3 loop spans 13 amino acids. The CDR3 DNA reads TGTGCCAGCCGGGACAGGGGAATCTCCGAGCAGTACTTC. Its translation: CASRDRGISEQYF.

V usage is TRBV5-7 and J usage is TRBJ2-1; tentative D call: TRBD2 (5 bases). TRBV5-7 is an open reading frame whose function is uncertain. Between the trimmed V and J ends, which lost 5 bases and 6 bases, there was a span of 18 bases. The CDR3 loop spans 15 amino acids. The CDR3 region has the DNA TGTGCCAGCAGGACGAAAGGGCGCGGGCTCAATGAGCAGTTCTTC. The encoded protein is CASRTKGRGLNEQFF.

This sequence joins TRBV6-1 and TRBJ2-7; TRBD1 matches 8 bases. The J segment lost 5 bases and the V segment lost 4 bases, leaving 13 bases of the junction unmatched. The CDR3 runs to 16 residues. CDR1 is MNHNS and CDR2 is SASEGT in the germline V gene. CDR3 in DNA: TGTGCCAGCAGTGCCATTACGGGGACAGGTCGGAACGAGCAGTACTTC. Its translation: CASSAITGTGRNEQYF.

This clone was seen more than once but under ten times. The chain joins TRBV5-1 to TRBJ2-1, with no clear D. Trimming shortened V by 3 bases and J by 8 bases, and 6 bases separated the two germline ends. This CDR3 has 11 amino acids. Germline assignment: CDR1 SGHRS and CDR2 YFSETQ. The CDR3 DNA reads TGCGCCAGCAGCTCTAGAGATGAGCAGTTCTTC. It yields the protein CASSSRDEQFF.

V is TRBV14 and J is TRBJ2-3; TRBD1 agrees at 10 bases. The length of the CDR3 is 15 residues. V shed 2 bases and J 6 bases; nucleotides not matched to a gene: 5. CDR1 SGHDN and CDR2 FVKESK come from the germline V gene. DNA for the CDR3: TGTGCCAGCAGCCAAAGACAGGGGGCTGAGGATACGCAGTATTTT. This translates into CASSQRQGAEDTQYF.

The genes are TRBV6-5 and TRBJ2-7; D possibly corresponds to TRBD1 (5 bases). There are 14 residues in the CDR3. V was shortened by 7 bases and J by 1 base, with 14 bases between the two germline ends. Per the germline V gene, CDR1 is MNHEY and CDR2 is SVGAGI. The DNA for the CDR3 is TGTGCCAGCAAAGGACGGACAACTTCCTACGAGCAGTACTTC. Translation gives CASKGRTTSYEQYF.

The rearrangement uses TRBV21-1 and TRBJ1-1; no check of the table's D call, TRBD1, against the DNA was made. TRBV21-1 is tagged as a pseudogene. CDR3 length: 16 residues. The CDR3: CASSLVPDGARTEAFF. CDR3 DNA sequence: TGTGCCAGCAGCTTGGTCCCTGATGGGGCGAGGACTGAAGCTTTCTTT.

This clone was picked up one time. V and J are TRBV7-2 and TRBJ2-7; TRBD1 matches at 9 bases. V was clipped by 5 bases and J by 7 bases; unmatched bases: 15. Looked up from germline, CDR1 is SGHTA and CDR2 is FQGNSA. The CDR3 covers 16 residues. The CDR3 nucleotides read TGTGCCAGCAGCCTTGGACAGGGGCGTGGGGGGAGTGAGCAGTACTTC. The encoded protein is CASSLGQGRGGSEQYF.

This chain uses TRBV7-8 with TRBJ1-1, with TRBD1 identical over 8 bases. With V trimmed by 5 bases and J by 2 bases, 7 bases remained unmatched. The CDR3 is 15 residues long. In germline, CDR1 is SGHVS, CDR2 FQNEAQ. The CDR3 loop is CASSAIRGRNTEAFF. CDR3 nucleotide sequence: TGTGCCAGCAGCGCAATCAGGGGGCGTAACACTGAAGCTTTCTTT.

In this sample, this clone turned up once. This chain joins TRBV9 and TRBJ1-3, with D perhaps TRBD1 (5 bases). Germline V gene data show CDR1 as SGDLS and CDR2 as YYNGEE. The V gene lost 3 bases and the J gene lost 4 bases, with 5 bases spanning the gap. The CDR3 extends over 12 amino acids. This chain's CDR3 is CASSGTGNTIYF. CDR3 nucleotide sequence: TGTGCCAGCAGCGGGACAGGAAACACCATATATTTT.

CDR3 amino acids: CASTSGEATEAFF. The CDR3 bases are TGTGCCAGCACCTCGGGGGAGGCCACTGAAGCTTTCTTT. This rearrangement joins TRBV11-2 to TRBJ1-1, with a tentative D call TRBD1 (5 bases). V lost 7 bases, J lost 4 bases, and 13 bases lay in between. The CDR3 sequence is 13 residues long. CDR1 and CDR2 (germline): SGHAT, FQNNGV.

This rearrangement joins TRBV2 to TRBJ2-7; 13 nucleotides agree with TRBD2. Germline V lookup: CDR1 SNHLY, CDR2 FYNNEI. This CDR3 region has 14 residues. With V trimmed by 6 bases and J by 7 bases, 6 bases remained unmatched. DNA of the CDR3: TGTGCCAGCAGAAAAGGACTAGCGGGAGATGAGCAGTACTTC. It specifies CASRKGLAGDEQYF.

The CDR3 protein is CASSYLAANTGELFF. The CDR3 nucleotides are TGTGCCAGCAGTTACTTGGCAGCGAACACCGGGGAGCTGTTTTTT. This chain uses TRBV6-2 or TRBV6-3 with TRBJ2-2; D not resolved. V gave up 1 base and J gave up 0 bases, with 6 bases separating them. The CDR3 extends over 15 amino acids. The V gene's germline CDR1 is MNHEY and CDR2 SVGEGT.

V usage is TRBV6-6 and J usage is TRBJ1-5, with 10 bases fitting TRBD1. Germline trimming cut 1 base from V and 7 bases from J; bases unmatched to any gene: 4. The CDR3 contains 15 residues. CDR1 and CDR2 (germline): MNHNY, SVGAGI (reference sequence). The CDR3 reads CASSYFGTGVQPQHF. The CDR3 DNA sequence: TGTGCCAGCAGTTACTTCGGGACAGGGGTCCAGCCCCAGCATTTT.

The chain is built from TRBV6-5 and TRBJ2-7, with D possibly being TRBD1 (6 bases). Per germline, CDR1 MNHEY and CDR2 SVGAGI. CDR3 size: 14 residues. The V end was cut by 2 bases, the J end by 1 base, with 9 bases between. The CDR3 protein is CASSYEQGSYEQYF. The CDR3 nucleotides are TGTGCCAGCAGTTACGAACAGGGTTCCTACGAGCAGTACTTC.

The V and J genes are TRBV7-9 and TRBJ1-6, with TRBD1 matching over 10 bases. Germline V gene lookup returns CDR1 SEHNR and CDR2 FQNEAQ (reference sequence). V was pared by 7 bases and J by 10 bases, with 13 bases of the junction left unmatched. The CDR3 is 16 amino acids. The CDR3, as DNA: TGTGCCAGCACTAGGGGGGACAGGGGATGGCGATCACCCCTCCACTTT. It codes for CASTRGDRGWRSPLHF.

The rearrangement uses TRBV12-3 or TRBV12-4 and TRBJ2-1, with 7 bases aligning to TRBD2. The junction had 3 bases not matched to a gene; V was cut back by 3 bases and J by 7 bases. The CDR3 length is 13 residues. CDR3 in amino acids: CASSLTSWNEQFF. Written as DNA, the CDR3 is TGTGCCAGCAGTTTGACTAGCTGGAATGAGCAGTTCTTC.

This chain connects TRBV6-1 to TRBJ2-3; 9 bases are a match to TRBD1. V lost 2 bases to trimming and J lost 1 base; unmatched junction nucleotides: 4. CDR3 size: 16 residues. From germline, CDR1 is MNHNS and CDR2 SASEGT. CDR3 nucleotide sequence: TGTGCCAGCAGTGAATCGGACAGGGGAGGCACAGATACGCAGTATTTT. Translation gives CASSESDRGGTDTQYF.

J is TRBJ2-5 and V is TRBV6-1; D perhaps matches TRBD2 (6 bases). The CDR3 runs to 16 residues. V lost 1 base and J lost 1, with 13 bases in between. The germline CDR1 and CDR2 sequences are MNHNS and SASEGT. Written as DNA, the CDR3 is TGTGCCAGCAGTGAAGGGTTTGGCGGGATCCAAGAGACCCAGTACTTC. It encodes CASSEGFGGIQETQYF.

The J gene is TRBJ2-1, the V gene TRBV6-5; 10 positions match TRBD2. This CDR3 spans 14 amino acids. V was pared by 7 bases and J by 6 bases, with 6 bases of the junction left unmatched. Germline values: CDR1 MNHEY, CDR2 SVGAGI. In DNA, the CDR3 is TGTGCCAGCAATAACAAGCGGGGGGGCAATGAGCAGTTCTTC. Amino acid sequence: CASNNKRGGNEQFF.

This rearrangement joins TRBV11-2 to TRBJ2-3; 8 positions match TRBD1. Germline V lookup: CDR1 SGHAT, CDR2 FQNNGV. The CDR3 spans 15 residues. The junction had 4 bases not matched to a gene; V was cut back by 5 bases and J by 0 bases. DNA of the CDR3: TGTGCCAGCAGCCAGGGACAGGCTAGCACAGATACGCAGTATTTT. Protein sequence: CASSQGQASTDTQYF.

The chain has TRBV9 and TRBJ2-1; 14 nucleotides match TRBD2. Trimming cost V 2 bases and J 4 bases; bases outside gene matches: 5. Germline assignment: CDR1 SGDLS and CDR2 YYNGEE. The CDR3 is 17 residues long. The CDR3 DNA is TGTGCCAGCAGCGTCGGGACTAGCGGGAGTTTGTACAATGAGCAGTTCTTC. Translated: CASSVGTSGSLYNEQFF. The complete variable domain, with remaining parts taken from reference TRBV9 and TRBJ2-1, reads DSGVTQTPKHLITATGQRVTLRCSPRSGDLSVYWYQQSLDQGLQFLIQYYNGEERAKGNILERFSAQQFPDLHSELNLSSLELGDSALYFCASSVGTSGSLYNEQFFGPGTRLTVL.

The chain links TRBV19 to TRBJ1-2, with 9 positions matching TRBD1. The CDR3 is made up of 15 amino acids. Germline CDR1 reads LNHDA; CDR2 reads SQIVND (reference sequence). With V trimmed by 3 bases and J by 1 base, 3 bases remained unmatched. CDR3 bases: TGTGCCAGTAGTATTCGGACAGGGGATAACTATGGCTACACCTTC. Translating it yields CASSIRTGDNYGYTF.

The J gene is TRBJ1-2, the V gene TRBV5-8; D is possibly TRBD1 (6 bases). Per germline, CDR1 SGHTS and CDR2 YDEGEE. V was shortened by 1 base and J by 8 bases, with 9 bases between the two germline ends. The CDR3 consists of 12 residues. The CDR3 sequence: CASSLTGLGYTF. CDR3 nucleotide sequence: TGTGCCAGCAGCTTGACAGGGCTCGGCTACACCTTC.

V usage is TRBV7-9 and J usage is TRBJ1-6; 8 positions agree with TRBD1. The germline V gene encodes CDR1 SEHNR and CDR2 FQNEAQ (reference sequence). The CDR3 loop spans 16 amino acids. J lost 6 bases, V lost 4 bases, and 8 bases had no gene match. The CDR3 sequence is CASSWDGTGRNSPLHF. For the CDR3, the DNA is TGTGCCAGCAGCTGGGACGGGACAGGTCGTAATTCACCCCTCCACTTT.

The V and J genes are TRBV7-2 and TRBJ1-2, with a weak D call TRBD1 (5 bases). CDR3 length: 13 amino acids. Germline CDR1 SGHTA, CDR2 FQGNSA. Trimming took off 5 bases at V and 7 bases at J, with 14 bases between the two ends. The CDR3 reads CASSRGEIGGYTF. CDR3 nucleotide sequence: TGTGCCAGCAGCCGGGGGGAAATTGGTGGCTACACCTTC.